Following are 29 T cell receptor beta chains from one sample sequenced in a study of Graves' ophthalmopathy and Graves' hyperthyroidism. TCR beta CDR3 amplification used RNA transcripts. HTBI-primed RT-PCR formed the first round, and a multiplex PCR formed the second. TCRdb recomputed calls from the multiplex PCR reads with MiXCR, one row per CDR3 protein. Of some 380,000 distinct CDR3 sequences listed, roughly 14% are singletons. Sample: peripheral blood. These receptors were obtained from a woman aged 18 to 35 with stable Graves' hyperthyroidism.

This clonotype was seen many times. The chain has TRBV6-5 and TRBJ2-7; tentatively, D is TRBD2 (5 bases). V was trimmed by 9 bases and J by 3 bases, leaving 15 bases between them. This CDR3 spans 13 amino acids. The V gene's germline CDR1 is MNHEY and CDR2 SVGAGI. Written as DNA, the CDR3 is TGTGCCAGTATGCGGGCGCGGAACTACGAGCAGTACTTC. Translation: CASMRARNYEQYF.

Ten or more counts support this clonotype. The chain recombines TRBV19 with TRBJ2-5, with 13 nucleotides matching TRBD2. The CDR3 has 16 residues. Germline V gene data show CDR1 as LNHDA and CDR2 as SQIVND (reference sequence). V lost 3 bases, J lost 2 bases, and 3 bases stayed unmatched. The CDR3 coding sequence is TGTGCCAGTAGTATGGGACTAGCGGGACCACAAGAGACCCAGTACTTC. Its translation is CASSMGLAGPQETQYF. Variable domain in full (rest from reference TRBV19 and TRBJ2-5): DGGITQSPKYLFRKEGQNVTLSCEQNLNHDAMYWYRQDPGQGLRLIYYSQIVNDFQKGDIAEGYSVSREKKESFPLTVTSAQKNPTAFYLCASSMGLAGPQETQYFGPGTRLLVL.

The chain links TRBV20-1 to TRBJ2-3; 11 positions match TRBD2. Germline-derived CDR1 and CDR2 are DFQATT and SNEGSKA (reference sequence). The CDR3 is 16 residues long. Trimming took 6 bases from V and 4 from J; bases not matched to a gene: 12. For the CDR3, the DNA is TGCAGTGCCGCCCATAGCGGGGGGGCTTTCGCAGATACGCAGTATTTT. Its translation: CSAAHSGGAFADTQYF.

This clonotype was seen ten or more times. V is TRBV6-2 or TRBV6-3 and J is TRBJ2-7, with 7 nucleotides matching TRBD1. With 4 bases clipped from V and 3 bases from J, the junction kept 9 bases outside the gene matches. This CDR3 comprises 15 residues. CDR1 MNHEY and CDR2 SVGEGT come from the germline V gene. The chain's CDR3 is CASSSLRTGLYEQYF. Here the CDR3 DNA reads TGTGCCAGCAGTTCCCTTAGGACAGGCCTCTACGAGCAGTACTTC.

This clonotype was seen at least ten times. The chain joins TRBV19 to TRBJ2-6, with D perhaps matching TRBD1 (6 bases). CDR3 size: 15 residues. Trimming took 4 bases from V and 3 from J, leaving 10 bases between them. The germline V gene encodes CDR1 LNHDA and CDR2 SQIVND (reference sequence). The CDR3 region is CASSTTGIGANVLTF. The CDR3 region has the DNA TGTGCCAGTAGTACGACAGGCATTGGGGCCAACGTCCTGACTTTC.

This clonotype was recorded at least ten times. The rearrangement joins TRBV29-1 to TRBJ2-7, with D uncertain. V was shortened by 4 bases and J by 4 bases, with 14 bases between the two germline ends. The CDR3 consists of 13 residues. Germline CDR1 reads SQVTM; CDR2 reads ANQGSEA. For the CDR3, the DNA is TGCAGCGTTGGTGTCAGCCCTAGGTACGAGCAGTACTTC. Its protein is CSVGVSPRYEQYF.

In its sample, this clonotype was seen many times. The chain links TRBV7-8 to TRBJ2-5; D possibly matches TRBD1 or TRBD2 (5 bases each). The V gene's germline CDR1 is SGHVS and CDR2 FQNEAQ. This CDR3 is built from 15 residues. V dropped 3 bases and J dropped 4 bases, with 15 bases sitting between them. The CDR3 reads CASSFDRGQGETQYF. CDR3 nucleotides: TGTGCCAGCAGCTTTGACAGAGGGCAGGGAGAGACCCAGTACTTC.

Here the CDR3 reads CASSRKEPGQGFEQYF. CDR3 DNA sequence: TGCGCCAGCAGCCGCAAAGAACCGGGACAGGGCTTCGAGCAGTACTTC. This chain uses TRBV4-1 with TRBJ2-7, with 9 bases aligning to TRBD1. Germline CDR1 is MGHRA and CDR2 is YSYEKL. The CDR3 runs 16 residues. The J segment lost 6 bases and the V segment lost 4 bases, leaving 13 bases of the junction unmatched.

CDR3 sequence reads: CASSEQSRAGELFF. For the CDR3, the DNA is TGTGCCAGCAGTGAACAATCTAGGGCGGGGGAGCTGTTTTTT. This chain joins TRBV2 and TRBJ2-2; no reliable D call. The CDR3 covers 14 residues. Germline loops: CDR1 SNHLY, CDR2 FYNNEI. The V end lost 2 bases, the J end lost 8 bases, and 12 bases lay between the germline ends.

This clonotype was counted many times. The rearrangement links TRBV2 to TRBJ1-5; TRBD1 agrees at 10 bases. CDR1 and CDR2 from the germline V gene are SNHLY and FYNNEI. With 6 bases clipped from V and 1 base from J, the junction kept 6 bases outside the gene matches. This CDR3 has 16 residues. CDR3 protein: CASRVRQGASNQPQHF. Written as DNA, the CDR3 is TGTGCCAGCAGAGTAAGACAGGGGGCAAGCAATCAGCCCCAGCATTTT. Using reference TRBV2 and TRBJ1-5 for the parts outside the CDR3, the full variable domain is EPEVTQTPSHQVTQMGQEVILRCVPISNHLYFYWYRQILGQKVEFLVSFYNNEISEKSEIFDDQFSVERPDGSNFTLKIRSTKLEDSAMYFCASRVRQGASNQPQHFGDGTRLSIL.

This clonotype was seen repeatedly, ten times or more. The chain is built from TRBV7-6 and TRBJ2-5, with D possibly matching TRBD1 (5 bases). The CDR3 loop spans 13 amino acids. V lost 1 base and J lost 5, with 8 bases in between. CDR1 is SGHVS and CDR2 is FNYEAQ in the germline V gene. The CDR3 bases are TGTGCCAGCAGCTTAGTCAGGGCGGAGACCCAGTACTTC. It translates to CASSLVRAETQYF.

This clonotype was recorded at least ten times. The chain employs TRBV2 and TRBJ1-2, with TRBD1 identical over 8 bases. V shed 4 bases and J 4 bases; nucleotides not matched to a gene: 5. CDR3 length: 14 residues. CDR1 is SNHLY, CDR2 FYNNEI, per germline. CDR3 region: CASSVTGASYGYTF. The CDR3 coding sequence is TGTGCCAGCAGTGTGACAGGGGCCAGCTATGGCTACACCTTC. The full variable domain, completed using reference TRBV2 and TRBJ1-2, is EPEVTQTPSHQVTQMGQEVILRCVPISNHLYFYWYRQILGQKVEFLVSFYNNEISEKSEIFDDQFSVERPDGSNFTLKIRSTKLEDSAMYFCASSVTGASYGYTFGSGTRLTVV.

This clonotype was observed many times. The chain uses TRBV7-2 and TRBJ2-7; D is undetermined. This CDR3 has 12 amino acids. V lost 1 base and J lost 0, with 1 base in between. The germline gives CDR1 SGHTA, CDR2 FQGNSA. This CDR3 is CASSLVSYEQYF. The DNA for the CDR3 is TGTGCCAGCAGCTTAGTCTCCTACGAGCAGTACTTC.

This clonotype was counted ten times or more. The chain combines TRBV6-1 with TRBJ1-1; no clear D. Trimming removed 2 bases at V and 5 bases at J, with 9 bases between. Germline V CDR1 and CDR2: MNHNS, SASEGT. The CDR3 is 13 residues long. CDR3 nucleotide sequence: TGTGCCAGCAGTGAAATGGGGAAAACTGAAGCTTTCTTT. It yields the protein CASSEMGKTEAFF.

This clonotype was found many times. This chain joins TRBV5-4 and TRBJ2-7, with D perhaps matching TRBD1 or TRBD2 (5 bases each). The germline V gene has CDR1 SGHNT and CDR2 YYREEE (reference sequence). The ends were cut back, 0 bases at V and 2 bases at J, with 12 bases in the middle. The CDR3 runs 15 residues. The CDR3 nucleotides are TGTGCCAGCAGCTTGGCCGGGGCAGGAGCCTACGAGCAGTACTTC. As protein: CASSLAGAGAYEQYF.

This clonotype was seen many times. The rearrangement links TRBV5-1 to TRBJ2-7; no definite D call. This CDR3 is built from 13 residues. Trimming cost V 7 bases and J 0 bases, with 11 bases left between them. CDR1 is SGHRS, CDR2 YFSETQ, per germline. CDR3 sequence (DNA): TGCGCCAGCCGCCAAACGAGCTCCTACGAGCAGTACTTC. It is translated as CASRQTSSYEQYF. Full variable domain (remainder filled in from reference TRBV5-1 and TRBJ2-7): KAGVTQTPRYLIKTRGQQVTLSCSPISGHRSVSWYQQTPGQGLQFLFEYFSETQRNKGNFPGRFSGRQFSNSRSEMNVSTLELGDSALYLCASRQTSSYEQYFGPGTRLTVT.

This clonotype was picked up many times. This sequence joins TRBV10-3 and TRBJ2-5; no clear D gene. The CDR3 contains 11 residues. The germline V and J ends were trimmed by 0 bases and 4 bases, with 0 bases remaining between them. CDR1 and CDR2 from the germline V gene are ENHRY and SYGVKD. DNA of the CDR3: TGTGCCATCAGTGAGTCAGAGACCCAGTACTTC. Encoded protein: CAISESETQYF.

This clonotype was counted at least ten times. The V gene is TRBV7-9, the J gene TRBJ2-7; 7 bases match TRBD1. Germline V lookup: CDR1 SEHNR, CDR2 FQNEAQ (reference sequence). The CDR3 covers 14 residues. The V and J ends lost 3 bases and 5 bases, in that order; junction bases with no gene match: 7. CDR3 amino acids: CASSFGQENDEQYF. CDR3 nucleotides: TGTGCCAGCAGCTTCGGACAGGAGAACGACGAGCAGTACTTC.

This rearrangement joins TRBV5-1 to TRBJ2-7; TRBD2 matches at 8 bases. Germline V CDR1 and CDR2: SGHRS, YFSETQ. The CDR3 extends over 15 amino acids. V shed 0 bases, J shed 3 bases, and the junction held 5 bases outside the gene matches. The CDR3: CASSLAGGAIYEQYF. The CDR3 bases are TGCGCCAGCAGCTTGGCGGGGGGGGCGATCTACGAGCAGTACTTC.

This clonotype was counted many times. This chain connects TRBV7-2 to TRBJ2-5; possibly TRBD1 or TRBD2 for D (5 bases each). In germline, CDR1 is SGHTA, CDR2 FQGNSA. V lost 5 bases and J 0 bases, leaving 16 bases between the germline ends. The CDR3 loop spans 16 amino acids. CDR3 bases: TGTGCCAGCAGCCCAGGGTTACGGGGCAACCAAGAGACCCAGTACTTC. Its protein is CASSPGLRGNQETQYF.

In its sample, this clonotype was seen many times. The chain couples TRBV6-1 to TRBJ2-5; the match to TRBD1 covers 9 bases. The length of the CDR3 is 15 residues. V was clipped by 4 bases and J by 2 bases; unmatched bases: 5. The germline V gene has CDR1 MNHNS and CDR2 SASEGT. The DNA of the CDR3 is TGTGCCAGCAGTGCCACAGGGGGCTGGCAAGAGACCCAGTACTTC. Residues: CASSATGGWQETQYF.

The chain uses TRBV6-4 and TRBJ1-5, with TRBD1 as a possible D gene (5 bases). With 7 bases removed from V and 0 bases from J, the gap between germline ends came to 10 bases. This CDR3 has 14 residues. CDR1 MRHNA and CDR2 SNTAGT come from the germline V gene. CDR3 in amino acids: CASKDRNSNQPQHF. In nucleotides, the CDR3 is TGTGCCAGCAAAGACAGAAATAGCAATCAGCCCCAGCATTTT.

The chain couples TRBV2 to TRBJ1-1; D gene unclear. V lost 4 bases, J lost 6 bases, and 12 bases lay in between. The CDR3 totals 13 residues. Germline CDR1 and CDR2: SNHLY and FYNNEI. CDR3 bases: TGTGCCAGCAGTGCGGTTACTGTCGCTGAAGCTTTCTTT. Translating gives CASSAVTVAEAFF. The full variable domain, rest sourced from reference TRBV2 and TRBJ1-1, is EPEVTQTPSHQVTQMGQEVILRCVPISNHLYFYWYRQILGQKVEFLVSFYNNEISEKSEIFDDQFSVERPDGSNFTLKIRSTKLEDSAMYFCASSAVTVAEAFFGQGTRLTVV.

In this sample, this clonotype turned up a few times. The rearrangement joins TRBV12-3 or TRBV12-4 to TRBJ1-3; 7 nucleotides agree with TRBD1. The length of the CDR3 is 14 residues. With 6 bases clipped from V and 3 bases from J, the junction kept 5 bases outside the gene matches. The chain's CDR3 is CASSGTAFGNTIYF. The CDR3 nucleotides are TGTGCCAGCAGCGGGACAGCGTTTGGAAACACCATATATTTT.

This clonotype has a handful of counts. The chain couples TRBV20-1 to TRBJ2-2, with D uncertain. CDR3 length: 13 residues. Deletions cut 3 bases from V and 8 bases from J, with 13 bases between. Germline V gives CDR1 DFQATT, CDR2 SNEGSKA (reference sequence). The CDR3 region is CSARRAVQGELFF. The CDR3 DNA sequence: TGCAGTGCTAGGCGCGCCGTCCAGGGGGAGCTGTTTTTT.

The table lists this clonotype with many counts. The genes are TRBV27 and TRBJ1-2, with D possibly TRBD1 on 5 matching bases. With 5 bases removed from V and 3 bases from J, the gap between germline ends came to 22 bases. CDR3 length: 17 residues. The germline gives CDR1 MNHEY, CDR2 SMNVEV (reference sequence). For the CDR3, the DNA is TGTGCCAGCAGTAACTCCGGGGGGTTCCCGGTGGACTATGGCTACACCTTC. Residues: CASSNSGGFPVDYGYTF.

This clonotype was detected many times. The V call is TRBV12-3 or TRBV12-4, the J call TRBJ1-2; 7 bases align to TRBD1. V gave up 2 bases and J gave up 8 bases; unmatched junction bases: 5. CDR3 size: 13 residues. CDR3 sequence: CASSLNGQAGYTF. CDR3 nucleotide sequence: TGTGCCAGCAGTTTAAACGGACAGGCGGGCTACACCTTC.

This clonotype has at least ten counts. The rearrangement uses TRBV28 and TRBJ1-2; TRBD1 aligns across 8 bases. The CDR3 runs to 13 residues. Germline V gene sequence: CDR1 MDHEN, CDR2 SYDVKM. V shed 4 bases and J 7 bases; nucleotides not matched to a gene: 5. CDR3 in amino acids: CASSSGQGSGYTF. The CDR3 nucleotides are TGTGCCAGCAGTTCAGGACAGGGAAGTGGCTACACCTTC.

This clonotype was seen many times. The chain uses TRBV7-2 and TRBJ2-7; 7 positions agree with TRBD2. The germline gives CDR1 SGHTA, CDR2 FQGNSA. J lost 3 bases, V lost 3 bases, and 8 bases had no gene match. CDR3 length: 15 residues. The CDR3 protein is CASSFFPAGNYEQYF. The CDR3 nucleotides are TGTGCCAGCAGCTTCTTCCCAGCGGGGAACTACGAGCAGTACTTC.